Following are 18 T cell receptor beta chains from one sample sequenced in a study of T cell responses to AZD1222 COVID-19 vaccine. Clones were sequenced by immunoSEQ multiplex PCR, and TCRdb holds only the in-frame ones, with some missing. The sample lists 150,000 to 200,000 clones, roughly 91% seen once, with 5% to 6.5% in the top ten. The sequencing here drew on peripheral blood, taken 28 days after the second AZD1222 dose. Source of these receptors: an adult who received the AZD1222 COVID-19 vaccine.

The chain carries TRBV6-6 and TRBJ1-1; D remains ambiguous. This CDR3 is built from 16 residues. Germline V gives CDR1 MNHNY, CDR2 SVGAGI (reference sequence). Trimming stripped 7 bases from V and 0 bases from J, with 18 bases between. The CDR3 DNA reads TGTGCCAGCACACGCGCTAAAACAAACCTGAACACTGAAGCTTTCTTT. It codes for CASTRAKTNLNTEAFF.

The chain joins TRBV6-2 or TRBV6-3 to TRBJ2-7; D may match TRBD1 or TRBD2 (6 bases each). Germline V CDR1 and CDR2: MNHEY, SVGEGT. The CDR3 is 15 residues long. The V end lost 0 bases, the J end lost 6 bases, and 15 bases lay between the germline ends. This CDR3 is CASSYSGSGGGEQYF. CDR3 DNA sequence: TGTGCCAGCAGTTACTCGGGCAGCGGAGGGGGCGAGCAGTACTTC.

The chain couples TRBV7-3 to TRBJ2-1; no definite D call. Trimming left V 1 base short and J 10 bases short, with 11 bases between. This CDR3 comprises 13 residues. Looked up from germline, CDR1 is SGHTA and CDR2 is FQGTGA. The CDR3 DNA reads as TGTGCCAGCAGCTTAAGCAGTCTCAGCGAGCAGTTCTTC. Its translation: CASSLSSLSEQFF.

This sequence joins TRBV28 and TRBJ2-1, with 12 bases identical to TRBD2. CDR3 length equals 17 residues. Germline CDR1 MDHEN, CDR2 SYDVKM. V lost 7 bases and J lost 6; bases outside the gene matches: 13. As DNA, the CDR3 is TGTGCCAGCATTTCCGGGGGACTAGCGGGCCAATTCAATGAGCAGTTCTTC. Translating it yields CASISGGLAGQFNEQFF.

The rearrangement joins TRBV27 to TRBJ2-1; TRBD2 aligns across 11 bases. V trimming: 2 bases; J trimming: 5 bases; junction bases outside the gene matches: 20. Germline loops: CDR1 MNHEY, CDR2 SMNVEV (reference sequence). The CDR3 loop spans 21 amino acids. CDR3 nucleotide sequence: TGTGCCAGCAGTTTAAGGTACTCACTTCGCGCCGGGACTAGCGGAAACAATGAGCAGTTCTTC. This sequence encodes CASSLRYSLRAGTSGNNEQFF.

The genes are TRBV24-1 and TRBJ1-5; D is uncertain. The CDR3 loop spans 16 amino acids. Germline V gives CDR1 KGHDR, CDR2 SFDVKD. Trimming shortened V by 1 base and J by 0 bases, and 9 bases separated the two germline ends. For the CDR3, the DNA is TGTGCCACCAGTGATTTCTCAGGTTATAGCAATCAGCCCCAGCATTTT. As protein: CATSDFSGYSNQPQHF.

The J gene is TRBJ2-5, the V gene TRBV7-8; D is uncertain. The CDR3 runs to 12 residues. Germline V gene sequence: CDR1 SGHVS, CDR2 FQNEAQ. Between the trimmed V and J ends, which lost 5 bases and 5 bases, there was a span of 9 bases. In nucleotides, the CDR3 is TGTGCCAGCAGCCCGTCCGTGGAGACCCAGTACTTC. Amino acid sequence: CASSPSVETQYF.

The chain recombines TRBV10-2 with TRBJ1-3; a possible D gene is TRBD1 (6 bases). Per the germline V gene, CDR1 is WSHSY and CDR2 is SAAADI. The CDR3 is made up of 15 amino acids. Trimming stripped 2 bases from V and 4 bases from J, with 12 bases between. CDR3 sequence (DNA): TGCGCCAGCAGTGAGCCCAGGGGATCAGGAAACACCATATATTTT. It specifies CASSEPRGSGNTIYF.

DNA for the CDR3: TGTGCCAGCAGCTTAGGATCAGATACGCAGTATTTT. Its translation: CASSLGSDTQYF. The rearrangement joins TRBV11-2 to TRBJ2-3; D is uncertain. The CDR3 contains 12 residues. Deletions cut 1 base from V and 4 bases from J, with 3 bases between. Looked up from germline, CDR1 is SGHAT and CDR2 is FQNNGV.

This chain uses TRBV13 with TRBJ1-2; 9 bases align to TRBD1. This CDR3 region has 14 residues. Germline trimming cut 5 bases from V and 4 bases from J; bases unmatched to any gene: 5. From germline, CDR1 is PRHDT and CDR2 FYEKMQ (reference sequence). In DNA, the CDR3 is TGTGCCAGCAGCCAATTACAGGGGGCCTATGGCTACACCTTC. Translation gives CASSQLQGAYGYTF.

This chain links TRBV27 with TRBJ1-2; a weak D match, TRBD1 (5 bases). The V and J ends lost 9 bases and 1 base respectively, with 12 bases between them. CDR3 size: 13 residues. In germline, CDR1 is MNHEY, CDR2 SMNVEV (reference sequence). The CDR3 nucleotides read TGTGCCAGTGCAGGGCGAGGTAACTATGGCTACACCTTC. Encoded protein: CASAGRGNYGYTF.

Only one count was recorded for this clone. This sequence joins TRBV3-1 (or the pseudogene TRBV3-2) and TRBJ2-7; D is unclear. The V end lost 4 bases, the J end lost 2 bases, and 12 bases lay between the germline ends. CDR1 and CDR2 (germline): LGHDT, YNNKEL (reference sequence). The CDR3 has 14 residues. The CDR3 region is CASSRGFGPYEQYF. In DNA form, the CDR3 reads TGTGCCAGCAGCCGCGGTTTCGGTCCCTACGAGCAGTACTTC.

This clone was detected ten times or more. This chain links TRBV7-9 with TRBJ1-1, with unresolved D. The ends were cut back, 4 bases at V and 7 bases at J, with 7 bases in the middle. Per the germline V gene, CDR1 is SEHNR and CDR2 is FQNEAQ (reference sequence). The CDR3 contains 11 residues. As DNA, the CDR3 is TGTGCCAGCAGCTCTGGGCATGAAGCTTTCTTT. Translation gives CASSSGHEAFF. The variable domain in full, completed from reference TRBV7-9 and TRBJ1-1, reads DTGVSQNPRHKITKRGQNVTFRCDPISEHNRLYWYRQTLGQGPEFLTYFQNEAQLEKSRLLSDRFSAERPKGSFSTLEIQRTEQGDSAMYLCASSSGHEAFFGQGTRLTVV.

With respect to this clone: This CDR3 is also generated by other DNA sequences in the sample. This rearrangement joins TRBV29-1 to TRBJ1-5; D is unresolved. The CDR3 is made up of 14 amino acids. The germline gives CDR1 SQVTM, CDR2 ANQGSEA. Trimming left V 6 bases short and J 4 bases short, with 16 bases between. CDR3 DNA sequence: TGCAGCGTCGCAGGTGACGGGAAAAATCAGCCCCAGCATTTT. It is translated as CSVAGDGKNQPQHF.

The gene calls are TRBV6-5 and TRBJ2-7, with D hard to call. Germline V CDR1 and CDR2: MNHEY, SVGAGI. The CDR3 extends over 15 amino acids. The germline V and J ends were trimmed by 1 base and 0 bases, with 10 bases remaining between them. Written as DNA, the CDR3 is TGTGCCAGCAGTTACTTTTACAGCGACTCCTACGAGCAGTACTTC. This translates into CASSYFYSDSYEQYF.

The chain employs TRBV7-2 and TRBJ1-5, with D possibly being TRBD1 (5 bases). Germline V CDR1 and CDR2: SGHTA, FQGNSA. The CDR3 spans 14 residues. V was clipped by 5 bases and J by 11 bases, with 19 bases between them. This chain's CDR3 is CASSPGTHPRTQHF. The CDR3 coding sequence is TGTGCCAGCAGCCCCGGGACTCACCCACGGACCCAGCATTTT.

This clone has more than one count but fewer than ten. The chain employs TRBV13 and TRBJ2-5, with 7 bases identical to TRBD1. CDR1 and CDR2 from the germline V gene are PRHDT and FYEKMQ (reference sequence). The CDR3 has 13 residues. J was trimmed by 5 bases and V by 4 bases; bases with no gene match: 4. The CDR3 DNA is TGTGCCAGCAGCTCACAGGGGTTTGAGACCCAGTACTTC. Its protein product is CASSSQGFETQYF.

The rearrangement uses TRBV5-6 and TRBJ1-1, with D unresolved. CDR3 length equals 14 residues. V lost 1 base to trimming and J lost 4 bases, with 11 bases between them. CDR1 and CDR2 from the germline V gene are SGHDT and YYEEEE. The CDR3 DNA follows: TGTGCCAGCAGCTTGACGGCGGTCCCCACTGAAGCTTTCTTT. Translating gives CASSLTAVPTEAFF.